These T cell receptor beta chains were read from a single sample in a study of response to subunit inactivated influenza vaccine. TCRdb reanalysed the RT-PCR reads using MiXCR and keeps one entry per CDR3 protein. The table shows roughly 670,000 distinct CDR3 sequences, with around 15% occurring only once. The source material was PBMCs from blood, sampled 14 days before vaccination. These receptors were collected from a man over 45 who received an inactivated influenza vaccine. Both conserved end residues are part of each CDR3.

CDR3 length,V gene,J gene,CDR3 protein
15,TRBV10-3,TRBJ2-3,CAISGVAGGRDTQYF
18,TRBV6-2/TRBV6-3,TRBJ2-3,CASRNLAGGPELTDTQYF
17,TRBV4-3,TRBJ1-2,CASSQERGQGPVYGYTF
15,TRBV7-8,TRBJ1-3,CASSTRDRRSNTIYF
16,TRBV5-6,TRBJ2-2,CASSLGQGARSGELFF
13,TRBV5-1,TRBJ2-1,CASSLTLETQQFF
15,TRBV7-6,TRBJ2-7,CASSLVTGVAYEQYF
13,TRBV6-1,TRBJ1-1,CASSEGTARRAFF
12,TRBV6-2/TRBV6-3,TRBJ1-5,CASSSTVEPQHF
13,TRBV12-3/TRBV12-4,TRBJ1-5,CASSFADFQPQHF
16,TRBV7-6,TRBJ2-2,CASSPGGQGGTGELFF
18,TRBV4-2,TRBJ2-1,CASSQDLGRAHSYNEQFF
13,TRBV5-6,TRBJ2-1,CASTVGSYPLQFF